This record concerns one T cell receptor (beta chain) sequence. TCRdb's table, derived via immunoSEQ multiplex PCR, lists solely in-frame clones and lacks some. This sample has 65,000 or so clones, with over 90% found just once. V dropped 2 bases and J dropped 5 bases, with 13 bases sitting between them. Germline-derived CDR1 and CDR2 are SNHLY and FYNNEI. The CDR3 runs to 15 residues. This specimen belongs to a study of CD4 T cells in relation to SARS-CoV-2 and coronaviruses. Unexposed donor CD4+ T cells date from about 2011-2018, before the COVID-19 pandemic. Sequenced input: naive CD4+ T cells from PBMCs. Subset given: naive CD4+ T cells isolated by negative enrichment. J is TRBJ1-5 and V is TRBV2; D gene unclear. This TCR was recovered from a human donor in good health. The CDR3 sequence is CASSELGFGDQPQHF. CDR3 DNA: TGTGCCAGCAGTGAACTAGGGTTCGGAGATCAGCCCCAGCATTTT.